The 27 T cell receptor beta chains below come from one sample, sequenced in a study of control samples from healthy donors and cancer patients. Sequencing was performed with immunoSEQ multiplex PCR; in TCRdb, only in-frame clones are kept and a portion is missing. The table lists 150,000 to 200,000 clones, just over 90% of them singletons. Material for sequencing was blood. The receptor source for this set is a man between 25 and 39 years old in good health.

This chain connects TRBV15 to TRBJ2-3; D tentatively reads TRBD1 or TRBD2 (5 bases each). The CDR3 loop spans 15 amino acids. The germline V gene has CDR1 LNHNV and CDR2 YYDKDF (reference sequence). Trimming took 3 bases from V and 2 from J, leaving 12 bases between them. The CDR3 loop reads CATSSSGTDTDTQYF. CDR3 nucleotide sequence: TGTGCCACCAGCAGTTCCGGGACGGACACAGATACGCAGTATTTT.

The V and J genes are TRBV5-1 and TRBJ2-5; D may be TRBD2 (6 bases). CDR1 SGHRS and CDR2 YFSETQ come from the germline V gene. The V gene lost 3 bases and the J gene lost 9 bases, with 21 bases spanning the gap. The CDR3 loop spans 15 amino acids. CDR3 sequence (DNA): TGCGCCAGCAGCTCCGGCCAGCAGCGGGTGGGGCCCCAGTACTTC. Translating it yields CASSSGQQRVGPQYF.

This clone has just one count. The CDR3 loop is CASSFLQPVGDSPLHF. The CDR3 DNA is TGTGCCAGCAGCTTCCTACAACCCGTTGGAGATTCACCCCTCCACTTT. The V call is TRBV5-6, the J call TRBJ1-6; D remains unclear. V lost 2 bases to trimming and J lost 8 bases, with 17 bases between them. The germline V gene has CDR1 SGHDT and CDR2 YYEEEE. There are 16 residues in the CDR3.

The V and J genes are TRBV30 and TRBJ1-1, with D perhaps matching TRBD1 (5 bases). V lost 3 bases and J 0 bases, leaving 8 bases between the germline ends. The CDR3 covers 13 residues. From germline, CDR1 is GTSNPN and CDR2 SVGIG (reference sequence). The CDR3 DNA follows: TGTGCCTGGAGCCAGGGATTGAACACTGAAGCTTTCTTT. It codes for CAWSQGLNTEAFF.

A few counts support this clone. This chain connects TRBV5-8 to TRBJ2-1, with a possible D match to TRBD1 (6 bases). V was pared by 5 bases and J by 2 bases, with 14 bases between. This CDR3 comprises 15 residues. Germline assignment: CDR1 SGHTS and CDR2 YDEGEE. CDR3 in DNA: TGTGCCAGCAGAGATAGGGGGTACCCCTACAATGAGCAGTTCTTC. It codes for CASRDRGYPYNEQFF.

V usage is TRBV2 and J usage is TRBJ1-4, with a possible D match to TRBD1 (5 bases). CDR1 SNHLY and CDR2 FYNNEI come from the germline V gene. This CDR3 comprises 15 residues. V was trimmed by 8 bases and J by 2 bases, leaving 15 bases between them. The CDR3 nucleotides read TGTGCCAGCCGGAACCGGGACCTCACTAATGAAAAACTGTTTTTT. Translated, it gives CASRNRDLTNEKLFF.

The chain combines TRBV4-1 with TRBJ1-4; 7 nucleotides align to TRBD1. Germline-derived CDR1 and CDR2 are MGHRA and YSYEKL. With 4 bases clipped from V and 10 bases from J, the junction kept 12 bases outside the gene matches. The CDR3 has 15 amino acids. Written as DNA, the CDR3 is TGCGCCAGCAGCCGCGCCGGGACAGCCGCCGGAAAACTGTTTTTT. This gives the protein CASSRAGTAAGKLFF.

J is TRBJ1-6 and V is TRBV27; D is unclear. Per the germline V gene, CDR1 is MNHEY and CDR2 is SMNVEV (reference sequence). The V end lost 5 bases, the J end lost 7 bases, and 15 bases lay between the germline ends. The CDR3 sequence is 15 residues long. CDR3 in amino acids: CASSGLTGLNSPLHF. The CDR3 DNA reads as TGTGCCAGCAGTGGATTGACTGGCTTAAATTCACCCCTCCACTTT.

The rearrangement links TRBV6-5 to TRBJ2-2, with 12 nucleotides matching TRBD2. After removal of 2 bases from V and 4 bases from J, the junction contained 2 bases not matched to a gene. Germline V CDR1 and CDR2: MNHEY, SVGAGI. This CDR3 contains 16 residues. The CDR3 region has the DNA TGTGCCAGCAGTTACCGACTAGCGGGAGTCACCGGGGAGCTGTTTTTT. Its protein product is CASSYRLAGVTGELFF.

This chain connects TRBV27 to TRBJ2-5; 14 bases agree with TRBD2. The CDR3 is made up of 18 amino acids. Germline loops: CDR1 MNHEY, CDR2 SMNVEV (reference sequence). With 6 bases clipped from V and 0 bases from J, the junction kept 9 bases outside the gene matches. CDR3 loop: CASSPGLAGGGYQETQYF. DNA of the CDR3: TGTGCCAGCAGCCCAGGACTAGCGGGGGGCGGGTACCAAGAGACCCAGTACTTC.

The V gene is TRBV7-9, the J gene TRBJ1-1, with TRBD1 as a possible D gene (5 bases). Trimming stripped 0 bases from V and 6 bases from J, with 8 bases between. The germline gives CDR1 SEHNR, CDR2 FQNEAQ (reference sequence). The CDR3 contains 13 residues. The chain's CDR3 is CASSLAGGAEAFF. CDR3 in DNA: TGTGCCAGCAGCTTAGCCGGGGGTGCTGAAGCTTTCTTT. The full variable domain, in which reference TRBV7-9 and TRBJ1-1 provide the parts outside the CDR3, is DTGVSQNPRHKITKRGQNVTFRCDPISEHNRLYWYRQTLGQGPEFLTYFQNEAQLEKSRLLSDRFSAERPKGSFSTLEIQRTEQGDSAMYLCASSLAGGAEAFFGQGTRLTVV.

This chain joins TRBV6-5 and TRBJ1-3; a possible D gene is TRBD1 (6 bases). Germline assignment: CDR1 MNHEY and CDR2 SVGAGI. This CDR3 region has 15 residues. Deletions cut 0 bases from V and 4 bases from J, with 10 bases between. The CDR3, as DNA: TGTGCCAGCAGTTACTCGCAGGGGCAGGGAAACACCATATATTTT. Translating it yields CASSYSQGQGNTIYF.

This chain connects TRBV10-3 to TRBJ2-5; D assignment may be TRBD1 or TRBD2 (5 bases each). Trimming removed 7 bases from V and 2 bases from J, with 14 bases in between. This CDR3 contains 14 residues. In germline, CDR1 is ENHRY, CDR2 SYGVKD. The CDR3 DNA sequence: TGTGCCATCAAACGGGACGGGCAACAAGAGACCCAGTACTTC. Encoded protein: CAIKRDGQQETQYF.

The chain employs TRBV24-1 and TRBJ1-5; 10 nucleotides match TRBD1. CDR3 size: 17 residues. The V segment lost 2 bases and the J segment 2 bases; nucleotides outside the gene matches: 5. CDR1 and CDR2 from the germline V gene are KGHDR and SFDVKD. As DNA, the CDR3 is TGTGCCACCAGTGATTCTAACGGGACAGGGGGCAATCAGCCCCAGCATTTT. Its translation: CATSDSNGTGGNQPQHF.

V and J are TRBV7-2 and TRBJ1-2; D may be TRBD1 (5 bases). V was clipped by 6 bases and J by 8 bases, with 19 bases between them. The germline V gene encodes CDR1 SGHTA and CDR2 FQGNSA. There are 14 residues in the CDR3. Written as DNA, the CDR3 is TGTGCCAGCAGTCCAGGGTGGGGGTTCGAAGGCTACACCTTC. Translated: CASSPGWGFEGYTF.

This clone was detected only once. V gene TRBV28 combines with J gene TRBJ1-1; TRBD1 matches at 8 bases. Germline V gene lookup returns CDR1 MDHEN and CDR2 SYDVKM. CDR3 length: 15 residues. J lost 0 bases, V lost 5 bases, and 5 bases had no gene match. The CDR3 nucleotides read TGTGCCAGCAGTCTCCGGACAGGGATGAACACTGAAGCTTTCTTT. This gives the protein CASSLRTGMNTEAFF.

The V and J genes are TRBV6-5 and TRBJ2-3, with D possibly TRBD1 on 5 matching bases. The CDR3 runs to 15 residues. Between the trimmed V and J ends, which lost 6 bases and 0 bases, there was a span of 13 bases. Germline V gene sequence: CDR1 MNHEY, CDR2 SVGAGI. The CDR3 sequence is CASSFGARSTDTQYF. The CDR3 DNA reads TGTGCCAGCAGCTTTGGGGCCCGGAGCACAGATACGCAGTATTTT.

The chain joins TRBV5-4 to TRBJ2-5; the match to TRBD2 covers 9 bases. J gave up 4 bases and V 6 bases, and 7 bases lay outside the gene matches. Germline V gives CDR1 SGHNT, CDR2 YYREEE (reference sequence). The CDR3 spans 14 residues. The CDR3 loop reads CASMLAGSRETQYF. CDR3 DNA sequence: TGTGCCAGCATGCTAGCGGGGAGTAGAGAGACCCAGTACTTC.

This chain connects TRBV29-1 to TRBJ2-7; TRBD1 agrees at 10 bases. V was clipped by 7 bases and J by 5 bases; unmatched bases: 8. Germline V gives CDR1 SQVTM, CDR2 ANQGSEA. The CDR3 length is 13 residues. CDR3 loop: CSAGGQGVNEQYF. CDR3 DNA: TGCAGCGCTGGAGGACAGGGGGTCAACGAGCAGTACTTC.

The genes are TRBV27 and TRBJ2-1, with TRBD1 identical over 9 bases. This CDR3 is built from 16 residues. Germline assignment: CDR1 MNHEY and CDR2 SMNVEV (reference sequence). The ends lost 5 bases at V and 1 base at J; junction bases unmatched: 6. The CDR3 sequence is CASSTVGTGSYNEQFF. The CDR3 DNA reads TGTGCCAGCAGTACTGTCGGGACAGGGTCCTACAATGAGCAGTTCTTC.

This sequence joins TRBV5-1 and TRBJ2-6; TRBD1 matches at 8 bases. CDR1 and CDR2 (germline): SGHRS, YFSETQ. The CDR3 is 17 amino acids. Trimming cost V 6 bases and J 1 base; bases outside gene matches: 9. This CDR3 reads CASKRTGSESGANVLTF. The CDR3 coding sequence is TGCGCCAGCAAGAGGACAGGGTCAGAGTCTGGGGCCAACGTCCTGACTTTC.

The sample holds a few counts of this clone. The V call is TRBV12-3 or TRBV12-4, the J call TRBJ2-7; D is perhaps TRBD1 (5 bases). The CDR3 has 13 amino acids. V dropped 4 bases and J dropped 3 bases, with 10 bases sitting between them. CDR3 region: CASSSPGNYEQYF. The CDR3 bases are TGTGCCAGCAGTTCCCCAGGGAACTACGAGCAGTACTTC.

Written as DNA, the CDR3 is TGTGCCAGCAGCCAAGTTCCCCCCGGACTAGCGGGAGACACAGATACGCAGTATTTT. Protein sequence: CASSQVPPGLAGDTDTQYF. The chain uses TRBV3-1 (or the pseudogene TRBV3-2) and TRBJ2-3; 13 nucleotides agree with TRBD2. J gave up 2 bases and V 1 base, and 9 bases lay outside the gene matches. The CDR3 sequence is 19 residues long. Germline assignment: CDR1 LGHDT and CDR2 YNNKEL (reference sequence).

J is TRBJ2-2 and V is TRBV5-1; 8 bases align to TRBD2. The length of the CDR3 is 16 residues. V was clipped by 0 bases and J by 0 bases; unmatched bases: 1. Germline loops: CDR1 SGHRS, CDR2 YFSETQ. The CDR3 is CASSLVRGANTGELFF. The CDR3 DNA reads TGCGCCAGCAGCTTGGTGCGGGGGGCGAACACCGGGGAGCTGTTTTTT.

As DNA, the CDR3 is TGTGCCAGCAGTGACGGATCCTATAATTCACCCCTCCACTTT. Its translation is CASSDGSYNSPLHF. The chain combines TRBV5-4 with TRBJ1-6, with D hard to call. There are 14 residues in the CDR3. Per the germline V gene, CDR1 is SGHNT and CDR2 is YYREEE (reference sequence). With 5 bases removed from V and 1 base from J, the gap between germline ends came to 7 bases.

This chain joins TRBV14 and TRBJ1-2, with 8 bases matching TRBD1. The V and J ends lost 5 bases and 7 bases, in that order; junction bases with no gene match: 6. This CDR3 is built from 13 residues. Germline V lookup: CDR1 SGHDN, CDR2 FVKESK. The CDR3 sequence: CASSWTGSRGYTF. Here the CDR3 DNA reads TGTGCCAGCAGCTGGACAGGGTCCCGTGGCTACACCTTC.

This chain uses TRBV2 with TRBJ1-4; D perhaps matches TRBD1 (5 bases). Per germline, CDR1 SNHLY and CDR2 FYNNEI. Trimming cost V 6 bases and J 8 bases, with 16 bases left between them. This CDR3 is built from 14 residues. CDR3 coding DNA: TGTGCCAGCAGGATGGGGGGGGGACGAGAAAAACTGTTTTTT. Its protein is CASRMGGGREKLFF.